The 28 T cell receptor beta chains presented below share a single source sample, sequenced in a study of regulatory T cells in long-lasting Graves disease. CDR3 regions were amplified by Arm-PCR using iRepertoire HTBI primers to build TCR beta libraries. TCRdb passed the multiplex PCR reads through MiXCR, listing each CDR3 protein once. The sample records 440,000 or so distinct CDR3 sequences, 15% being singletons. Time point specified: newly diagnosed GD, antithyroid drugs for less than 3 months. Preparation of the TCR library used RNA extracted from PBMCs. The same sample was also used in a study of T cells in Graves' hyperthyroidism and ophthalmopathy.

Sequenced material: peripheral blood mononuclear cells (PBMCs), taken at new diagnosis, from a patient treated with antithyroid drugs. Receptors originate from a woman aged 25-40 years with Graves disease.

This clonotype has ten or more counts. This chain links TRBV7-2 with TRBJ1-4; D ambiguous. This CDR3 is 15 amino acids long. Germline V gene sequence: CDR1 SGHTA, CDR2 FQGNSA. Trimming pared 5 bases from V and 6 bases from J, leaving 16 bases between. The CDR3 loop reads CASSPTLDSHEKLFF. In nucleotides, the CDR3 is TGTGCCAGCAGCCCGACGCTGGACTCGCATGAAAAACTGTTTTTT.

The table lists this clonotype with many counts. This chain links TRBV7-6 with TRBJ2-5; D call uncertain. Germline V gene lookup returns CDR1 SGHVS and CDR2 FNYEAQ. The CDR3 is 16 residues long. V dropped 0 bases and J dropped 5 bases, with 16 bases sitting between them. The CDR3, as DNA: TGTGCCAGCAGCTTAGCGCTTAGGAGCCCCCGGGAGACCCAGTACTTC. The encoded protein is CASSLALRSPRETQYF.

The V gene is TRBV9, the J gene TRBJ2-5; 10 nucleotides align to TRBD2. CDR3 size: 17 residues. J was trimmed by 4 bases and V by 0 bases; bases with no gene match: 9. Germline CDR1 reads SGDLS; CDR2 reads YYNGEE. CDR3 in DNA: TGTGCCAGCAGCGTAGACAAGCGGGAGGGCCCTCGAGAGACCCAGTACTTC. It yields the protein CASSVDKREGPRETQYF.

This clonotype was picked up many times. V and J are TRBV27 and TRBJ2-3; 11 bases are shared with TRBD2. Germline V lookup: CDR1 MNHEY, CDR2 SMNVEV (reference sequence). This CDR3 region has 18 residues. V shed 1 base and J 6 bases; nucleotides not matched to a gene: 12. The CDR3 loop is CASSLWGTSGQGSDTQYF. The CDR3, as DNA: TGTGCCAGCAGTTTATGGGGGACTAGCGGCCAGGGGTCCGATACGCAGTATTTT.

The CDR3 reads CASSPGQTSNQPQHF. CDR3 coding DNA: TGTGCCAGCTCACCCGGACAGACTAGCAATCAGCCCCAGCATTTT. The V and J genes are TRBV18 and TRBJ1-5, with a tentative D call TRBD1 (6 bases). The CDR3 runs 15 residues. Per germline, CDR1 KGHSH and CDR2 LQKENI. Trimming took 3 bases from V and 0 from J, leaving 9 bases between them.

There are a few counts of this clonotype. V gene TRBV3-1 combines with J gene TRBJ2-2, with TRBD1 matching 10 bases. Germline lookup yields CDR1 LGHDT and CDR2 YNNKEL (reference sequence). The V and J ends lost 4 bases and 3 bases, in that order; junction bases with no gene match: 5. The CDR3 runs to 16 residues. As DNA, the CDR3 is TGTGCCAGCAGCCGGGGACAGGGGCCATACACCGGGGAGCTGTTTTTT. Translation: CASSRGQGPYTGELFF.

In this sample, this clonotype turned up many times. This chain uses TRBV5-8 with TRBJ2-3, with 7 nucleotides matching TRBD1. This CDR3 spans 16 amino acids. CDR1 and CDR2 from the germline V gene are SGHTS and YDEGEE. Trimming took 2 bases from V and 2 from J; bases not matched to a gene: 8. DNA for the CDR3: TGTGCCAGCAGCTTTTCGGACAGGACCCTCACAGATACGCAGTATTTT. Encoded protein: CASSFSDRTLTDTQYF.

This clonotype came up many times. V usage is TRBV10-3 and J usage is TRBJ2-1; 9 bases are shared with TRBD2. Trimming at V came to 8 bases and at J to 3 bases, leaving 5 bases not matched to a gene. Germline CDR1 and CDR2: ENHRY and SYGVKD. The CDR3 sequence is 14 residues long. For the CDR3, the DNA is TGTGCCATCGGAGCGGGAGGCATCTACAATGAGCAGTTCTTC. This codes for CAIGAGGIYNEQFF.

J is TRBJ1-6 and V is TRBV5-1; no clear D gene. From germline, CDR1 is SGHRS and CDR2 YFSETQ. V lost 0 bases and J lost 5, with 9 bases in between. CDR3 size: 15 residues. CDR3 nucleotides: TGCGCCAGCAGCTTGGAGGGTGAAGATAATTCACCCCTCCACTTT. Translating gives CASSLEGEDNSPLHF.

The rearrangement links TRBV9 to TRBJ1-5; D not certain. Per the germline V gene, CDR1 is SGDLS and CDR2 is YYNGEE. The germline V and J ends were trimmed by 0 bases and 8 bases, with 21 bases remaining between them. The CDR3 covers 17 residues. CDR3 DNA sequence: TGTGCCAGCAGCGTAGCTAGAGGGCCAGGCCCCAGGAAGCCCCAGCATTTT. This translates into CASSVARGPGPRKPQHF.

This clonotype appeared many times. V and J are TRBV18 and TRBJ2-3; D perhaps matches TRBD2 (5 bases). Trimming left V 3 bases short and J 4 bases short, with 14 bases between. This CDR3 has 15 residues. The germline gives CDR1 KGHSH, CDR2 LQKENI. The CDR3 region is CASSPPRDRSDTQYF. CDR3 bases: TGTGCCAGCTCACCCCCCCGGGATCGGTCAGATACGCAGTATTTT.

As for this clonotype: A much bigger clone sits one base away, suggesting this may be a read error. The DNA of the CDR3 is TGTGCCAGCAGGTTATTGCCCGGATACGAGCAGTACTTC. This codes for CASRLLPGYEQYF. The V call is TRBV27, the J call TRBJ2-7; no clear D gene. The length of the CDR3 is 13 residues. CDR1 is MNHEY and CDR2 is SMNVEV in the germline V gene (reference sequence).

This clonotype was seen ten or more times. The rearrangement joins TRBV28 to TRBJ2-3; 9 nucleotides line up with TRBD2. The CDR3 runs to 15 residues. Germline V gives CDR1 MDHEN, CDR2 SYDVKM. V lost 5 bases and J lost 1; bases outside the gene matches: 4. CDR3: CASSTVAGGTDTQYF. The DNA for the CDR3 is TGTGCCAGCAGTACCGTAGCGGGGGGCACAGATACGCAGTATTTT.

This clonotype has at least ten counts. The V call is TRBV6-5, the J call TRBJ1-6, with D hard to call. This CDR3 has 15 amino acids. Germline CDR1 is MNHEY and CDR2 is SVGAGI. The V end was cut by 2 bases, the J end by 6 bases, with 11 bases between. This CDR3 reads CASSYGRVFNSPLHF. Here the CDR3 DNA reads TGTGCCAGCAGTTACGGGCGAGTGTTTAATTCACCCCTCCACTTT.

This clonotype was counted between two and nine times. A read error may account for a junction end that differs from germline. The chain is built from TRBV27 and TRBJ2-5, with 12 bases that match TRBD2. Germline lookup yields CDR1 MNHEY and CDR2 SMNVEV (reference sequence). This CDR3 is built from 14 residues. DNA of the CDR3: TGTGCCAGCAGTTTTGGGCTAGCGGGAGGGCCTTTGCACTTC. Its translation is CASSFGLAGGPLHF.

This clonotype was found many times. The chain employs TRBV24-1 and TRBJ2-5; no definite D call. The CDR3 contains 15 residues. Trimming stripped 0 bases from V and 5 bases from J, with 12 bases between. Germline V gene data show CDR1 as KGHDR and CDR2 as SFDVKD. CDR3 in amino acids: CATSDLQAGMETQYF. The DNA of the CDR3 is TGTGCCACCAGTGATTTGCAAGCCGGTATGGAGACCCAGTACTTC.

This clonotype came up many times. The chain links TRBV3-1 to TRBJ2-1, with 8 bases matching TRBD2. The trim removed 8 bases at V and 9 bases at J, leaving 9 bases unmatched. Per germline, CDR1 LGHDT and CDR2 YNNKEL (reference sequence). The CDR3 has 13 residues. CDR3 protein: CASRGGGLAEQFF. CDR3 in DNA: TGTGCCAGCCGGGGGGGAGGGTTGGCTGAGCAGTTCTTC.

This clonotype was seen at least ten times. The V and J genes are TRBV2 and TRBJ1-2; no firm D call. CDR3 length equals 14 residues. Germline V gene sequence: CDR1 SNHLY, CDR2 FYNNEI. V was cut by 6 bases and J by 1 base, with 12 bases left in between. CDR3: CASSRRGSNYGYTF. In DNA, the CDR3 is TGTGCCAGCAGCAGGCGGGGTAGTAACTATGGCTACACCTTC.

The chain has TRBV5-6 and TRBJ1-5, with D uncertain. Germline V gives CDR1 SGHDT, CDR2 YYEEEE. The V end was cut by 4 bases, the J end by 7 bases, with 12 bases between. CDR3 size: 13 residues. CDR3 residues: CASSPRRGQPQHF. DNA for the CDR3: TGTGCCAGCAGCCCTCGACGAGGCCAGCCCCAGCATTTT.

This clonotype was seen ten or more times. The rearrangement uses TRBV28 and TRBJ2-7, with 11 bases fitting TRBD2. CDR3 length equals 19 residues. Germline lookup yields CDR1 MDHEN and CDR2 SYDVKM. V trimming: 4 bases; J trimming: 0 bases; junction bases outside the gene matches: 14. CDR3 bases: TGTGCCAGCAGTTCGCTCAGGGGCGATAGCGGGAGGGCCTCCTACGAGCAGTACTTC. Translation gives CASSSLRGDSGRASYEQYF.

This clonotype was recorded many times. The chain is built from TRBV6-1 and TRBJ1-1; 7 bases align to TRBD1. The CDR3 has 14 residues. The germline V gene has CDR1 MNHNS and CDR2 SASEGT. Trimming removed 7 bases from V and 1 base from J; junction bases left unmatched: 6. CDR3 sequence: CASTDRRWNTEAFF. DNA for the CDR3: TGTGCCAGCACGGACAGGAGGTGGAACACTGAAGCTTTCTTT.

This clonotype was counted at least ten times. This CDR3 is CASSTTGAGEQYF. CDR3 bases: TGTGCCAGTAGCACCACAGGGGCTGGCGAGCAGTACTTC. This chain connects TRBV19 to TRBJ2-7, with TRBD1 matching over 7 bases. Trimming took 6 bases from V and 6 from J; bases not matched to a gene: 8. The CDR3 covers 13 residues. CDR1 and CDR2 from the germline V gene are LNHDA and SQIVND (reference sequence). Together with reference TRBV19 and TRBJ2-7, the CDR3 gives the full variable domain: DGGITQSPKYLFRKEGQNVTLSCEQNLNHDAMYWYRQDPGQGLRLIYYSQIVNDFQKGDIAEGYSVSREKKESFPLTVTSAQKNPTAFYLCASSTTGAGEQYFGPGTRLTVT.

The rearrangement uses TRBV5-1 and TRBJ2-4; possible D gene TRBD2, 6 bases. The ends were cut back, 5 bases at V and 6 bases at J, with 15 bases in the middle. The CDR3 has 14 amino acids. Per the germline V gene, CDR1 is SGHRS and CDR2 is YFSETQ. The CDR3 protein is CASRRGDFSNIQYF. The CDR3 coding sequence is TGCGCCAGCAGGCGGGGAGACTTCTCAAACATTCAGTACTTC.

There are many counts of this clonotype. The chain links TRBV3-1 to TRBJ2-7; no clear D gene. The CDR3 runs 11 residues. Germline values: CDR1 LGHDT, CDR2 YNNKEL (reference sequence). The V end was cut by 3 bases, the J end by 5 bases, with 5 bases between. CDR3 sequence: CASSHWDEQYF. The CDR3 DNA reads TGTGCCAGCAGCCATTGGGACGAGCAGTACTTC.

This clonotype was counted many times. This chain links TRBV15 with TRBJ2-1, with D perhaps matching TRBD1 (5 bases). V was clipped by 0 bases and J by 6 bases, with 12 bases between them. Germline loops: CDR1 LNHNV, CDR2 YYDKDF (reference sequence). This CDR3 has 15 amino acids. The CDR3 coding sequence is TGTGCCACCAGCAGAGACCCCAGGGCAGGCAATGAGCAGTTCTTC. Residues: CATSRDPRAGNEQFF.

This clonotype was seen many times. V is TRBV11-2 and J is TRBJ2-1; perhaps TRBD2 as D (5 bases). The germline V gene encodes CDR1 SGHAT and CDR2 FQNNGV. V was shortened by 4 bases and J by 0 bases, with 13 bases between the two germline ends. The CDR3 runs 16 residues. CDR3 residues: CASSSRSGSSYNEQFF. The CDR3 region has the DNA TGTGCCAGCAGCTCCCGGTCGGGGAGCTCCTACAATGAGCAGTTCTTC.

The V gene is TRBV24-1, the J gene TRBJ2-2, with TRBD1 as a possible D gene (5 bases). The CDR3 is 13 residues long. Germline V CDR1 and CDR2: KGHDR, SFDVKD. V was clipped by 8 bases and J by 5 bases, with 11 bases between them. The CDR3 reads CATNDRPTGELFF. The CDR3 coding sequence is TGTGCCACCAATGACAGACCTACCGGGGAGCTGTTTTTT.

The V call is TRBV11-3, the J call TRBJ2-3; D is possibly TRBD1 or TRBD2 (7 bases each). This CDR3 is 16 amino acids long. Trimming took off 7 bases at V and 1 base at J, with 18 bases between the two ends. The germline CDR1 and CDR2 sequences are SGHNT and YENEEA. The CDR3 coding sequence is TGTGCCAGCACCCAGGGGGGGGGGCGGCGCACAGATACGCAGTATTTT. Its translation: CASTQGGGRRTDTQYF. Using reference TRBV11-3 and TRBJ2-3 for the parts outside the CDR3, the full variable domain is EAGVVQSPRYKIIEKKQPVAFWCNPISGHNTLYWYLQNLGQGPELLIRYENEEAVDDSQLPKDRFSAERLKGVDSTLKIQPAELGDSAVYLCASTQGGGRRTDTQYFGPGTRLTVL.